This is a list of T cell receptor beta chains from one sample in a study of T cell repertoires in cytomegalovirus infection. TCRdb fed the reads into MiXCR, producing one record per CDR3 protein. This sample carries hundreds of thousands of distinct CDR3 sequences, under 20% of them seen once, and the ten largest clones take more than 10%. The sample consisted of PBMCs. The origin of the receptors is a human donor in good health (CMV status not recorded). Some clones in this sample may be carry-over from other donors' samples. The CDR3 runs from the conserved cysteine through the conserved F or W. A D gene is named only where the DNA matches it firmly. Clone size is stated in some rows and not others, as once, few, many or a class when expanded.

J gene | V gene | clone size | D gene | CDR3 protein
TRBJ2-2 | TRBV5-1 | few | TRBD2 | CASSLLAGGFGDTGELFF
TRBJ2-5 | TRBV7-8 | many | TRBD2 | CASSTGTRSRETQYF
TRBJ2-2 | TRBV2 | few | TRBD1 | CASSRQGAGPPSVPNTGELFF
TRBJ2-1 | TRBV5-4 | - | - | CASSLAGAGARGEQFF
TRBJ1-2 | TRBV19 | few | - | CASSRQGTQNYGYTF
TRBJ2-7 | TRBV4-2 | - | - | CASSQQGEQYF
TRBJ1-2 | TRBV13 | - | - | CASGARGDYGYTF
TRBJ2-3 | TRBV28 | few | - | CASSFTSGDTDTQYF
TRBJ2-2 | TRBV20-1 | - | - | CSAAAFGVANTGELFF
TRBJ1-1 | TRBV13 | few | TRBD1 | CASTRQGRMNTEAFF
TRBJ1-2 | TRBV5-4 | few | - | CASSPSGDWNYGYTF
TRBJ2-5 | TRBV19 | few | TRBD1 | CASSIELNQGARKETQYF
TRBJ1-5 | TRBV2 | few | - | CASRLDRGSNQPQHF
TRBJ1-3 | TRBV28 | many | - | CASGGQYPGNTIYF
TRBJ1-2 | TRBV4-1 | - | - | CASSQASYGYTF
TRBJ1-1 | TRBV28 | - | - | CASSAFDRLGAFF
TRBJ2-6 | TRBV12-3/TRBV12-4 | - | TRBD1 | CASSRDRGHGANVLTF
TRBJ1-5 | TRBV7-2 | many | - | CASSDVHYSNQPQHF
TRBJ2-5 | TRBV10-3 | many | - | CAIKGPETQYF
TRBJ2-3 | TRBV5-5 | few | - | CASSLGVAGAARDTQYF
TRBJ1-3 | TRBV29-1 | - | - | CSVAEFSGNTIYF
TRBJ2-3 | TRBV5-5 | - | TRBD1 | CASSLEYRGPDPDTQYF
TRBJ2-1 | TRBV20-1 | few | - | CSARETGTLVNEQFF
TRBJ2-2 | TRBV7-3 | few | TRBD2 | CASSLAGLAPGELFF
TRBJ2-5 | TRBV20-1 | - | - | CSAPTDTQETQYF
TRBJ1-1 | TRBV29-1 | - | TRBD1 | CSVLTGAEAFF
TRBJ1-6 | TRBV7-2 | many | - | CASSRGAPSSSPLHF